These 27 T cell receptor beta chains were sequenced from one sample in a study of blood T cell repertoires in COVID-19. The repertoire was sequenced with immunoSEQ multiplex PCR; TCRdb's copy has only in-frame clones and lacks some. This sample has about 670,000 clones, with around 89% found just once. Specimen: peripheral blood. The receptors here all came from a woman between 18 and 29 years old with acute or convalescent COVID-19.

The genes are TRBV28 and TRBJ1-5; possible D gene TRBD1, 6 bases. V was shortened by 6 bases and J by 4 bases, with 10 bases between the two germline ends. The CDR3 loop spans 13 amino acids. The germline CDR1 and CDR2 sequences are MDHEN and SYDVKM. In DNA, the CDR3 is TGTGCCAGCAGCTCGGACAGAAATCAGCCCCAGCATTTT. Its translation is CASSSDRNQPQHF.

The chain carries TRBV5-1 and TRBJ1-4, with D unclear. The CDR3 runs to 14 residues. Germline CDR1 and CDR2: SGHRS and YFSETQ. Deletions cut 4 bases from V and 4 bases from J, with 11 bases between. The chain's CDR3 is CASSLDRYNEKLFF. The CDR3 DNA reads TGCGCCAGCAGCCTAGACCGGTATAATGAAAAACTGTTTTTT.

The rearrangement joins TRBV14 to TRBJ2-1; TRBD1 is a possible D gene (5 bases). V was cut by 1 base and J by 2 bases, with 9 bases left in between. The CDR3 extends over 15 amino acids. CDR1 and CDR2 (germline): SGHDN, FVKESK. CDR3 in DNA: TGTGCCAGCAGCCAAGCTTGGACAACCTACAATGAGCAGTTCTTC. This gives the protein CASSQAWTTYNEQFF. Complete variable domain (other parts from reference TRBV14 and TRBJ2-1): EAGVTQFPSHSVIEKGQTVTLRCDPISGHDNLYWYRRVMGKEIKFLLHFVKESKQDESGMPNNRFLAERTGGTYSTLKVQPAELEDSGVYFCASSQAWTTYNEQFFGPGTRLTVL.

The chain carries TRBV4-3 and TRBJ1-1; possible D gene TRBD1, 6 bases. This CDR3 contains 14 residues. V lost 5 bases to trimming and J lost 4 bases, with 14 bases between them. Germline V gene data show CDR1 as LGHNA and CDR2 as YSLEER. The CDR3 spells CASSGTGLVTEAFF. The CDR3 bases are TGCGCCAGCAGCGGTACAGGGTTGGTCACTGAAGCTTTCTTT.

V is TRBV7-9 and J is TRBJ1-1; 11 bases match TRBD1. After removal of 5 bases from V and 0 bases from J, the junction contained 14 bases not matched to a gene. The CDR3 has 19 residues. CDR1 is SEHNR and CDR2 is FQNEAQ in the germline V gene (reference sequence). Written as DNA, the CDR3 is TGTGCCAGCAGCCCGTCGTACCGGGACAGGGGGACGATGAACACTGAAGCTTTCTTT. This gives the protein CASSPSYRDRGTMNTEAFF.

For this clone: The identical CDR3 is also encoded by other nucleotide sequences in the sample. The chain combines TRBV5-4 with TRBJ2-3, with D uncertain. The V end was cut by 1 base, the J end by 0 bases, with 6 bases between. CDR1 is SGHNT, CDR2 YYREEE, per germline (reference sequence). The CDR3 is 14 amino acids. The CDR3 nucleotides are TGTGCCAGCAGCTTGCGCGGTAGCACAGATACGCAGTATTTT. It yields the protein CASSLRGSTDTQYF.

This rearrangement joins TRBV27 to TRBJ2-7; TRBD1 is a possible D gene (6 bases). The CDR3 consists of 13 residues. Deletions cut 4 bases from V and 1 base from J, with 8 bases between. Germline CDR1 MNHEY, CDR2 SMNVEV (reference sequence). CDR3 in amino acids: CASSWGQSYEQYF. The CDR3 nucleotides are TGTGCCAGCAGTTGGGGGCAATCCTACGAGCAGTACTTC.

The chain combines TRBV3-1 (or the pseudogene TRBV3-2) with TRBJ1-4; perhaps TRBD1 as D (5 bases). The CDR3 has 19 amino acids. Trimming took off 1 base at V and 0 bases at J, with 18 bases between the two ends. Per the germline V gene, CDR1 is LGHDT and CDR2 is YNNKEL (reference sequence). The CDR3 DNA reads as TGTGCCAGCAGCCAAGGAGTTAGGGGAAAGAGCGCAACTAATGAAAAACTGTTTTTT. This encodes CASSQGVRGKSATNEKLFF.

This chain uses TRBV24-1 with TRBJ2-7; perhaps TRBD2 as D (5 bases). The length of the CDR3 is 14 residues. CDR1 KGHDR and CDR2 SFDVKD come from the germline V gene. V shed 3 bases and J shed 5 bases, with 13 bases lying between them. CDR3 loop: CATSDPGVSDEQYF. DNA for the CDR3: TGTGCCACCAGTGATCCCGGGGTCTCGGACGAGCAGTACTTC.

This sequence joins TRBV4-3 and TRBJ1-1, with TRBD1 as a possible D gene (5 bases). V lost 1 base to trimming and J lost 0 bases, with 9 bases between them. CDR1 LGHNA and CDR2 YSLEER come from the germline V gene. The CDR3 sequence is 15 residues long. In DNA, the CDR3 is TGCGCCAGCAGCCAAGCAGTAGGGGTGAACACTGAAGCTTTCTTT. Its translation: CASSQAVGVNTEAFF.

This sequence joins TRBV24-1 and TRBJ1-2, with D perhaps matching TRBD1 (6 bases). The CDR3 has 14 amino acids. Looked up from germline, CDR1 is KGHDR and CDR2 is SFDVKD. Trimming took 8 bases from V and 0 from J, leaving 12 bases between them. The CDR3: CATNKTGPNYGYTF. For the CDR3, the DNA is TGTGCCACCAATAAGACAGGACCTAACTATGGCTACACCTTC.

The chain has TRBV27 and TRBJ2-2, with 8 bases lining up with TRBD1. V shed 7 bases, J shed 4 bases, and the junction held 8 bases outside the gene matches. The CDR3 is made up of 15 amino acids. Germline lookup yields CDR1 MNHEY and CDR2 SMNVEV (reference sequence). The CDR3 DNA sequence: TGTGCCAGCAAGACAGGGGATGGGAGCACCGGGGAGCTGTTTTTT. The encoded protein is CASKTGDGSTGELFF.

V usage is TRBV11-2 and J usage is TRBJ1-3; D gene ambiguous. CDR1 is SGHAT and CDR2 is FQNNGV in the germline V gene. The CDR3 is made up of 19 amino acids. Between the trimmed V and J ends, which lost 4 bases and 4 bases, there was a span of 26 bases. The DNA for the CDR3 is TGTGCCAGCAGCTCGGGAGGCCGCTACCGAGGCTGGAGAGGAAACACCATATATTTT. It yields the protein CASSSGGRYRGWRGNTIYF.

A single count supports this clone. The chain has TRBV27 and TRBJ1-1, with D perhaps TRBD1 (5 bases). V lost 2 bases and J 2 bases, leaving 9 bases between the germline ends. Germline CDR1 is MNHEY and CDR2 is SMNVEV (reference sequence). There are 14 residues in the CDR3. In DNA, the CDR3 is TGTGCCAGCAGTTTAGTGGGGCCAAACACTGAAGCTTTCTTT. It is translated as CASSLVGPNTEAFF.

This chain joins TRBV7-6 and TRBJ1-2; 9 nucleotides match TRBD1. The trim removed 5 bases at V and 7 bases at J, leaving 17 bases unmatched. Germline V gives CDR1 SGHVS, CDR2 FNYEAQ. The CDR3 is 17 amino acids. CDR3 protein: CASSPAGLGQGTSGYTF. CDR3 nucleotides: TGTGCCAGCAGCCCCGCCGGCCTAGGACAGGGGACGTCTGGCTACACCTTC.

The V call is TRBV2, the J call TRBJ1-1; maybe TRBD1 (5 bases). CDR1 and CDR2 (germline): SNHLY, FYNNEI. The CDR3 loop spans 12 amino acids. V lost 7 bases and J 2 bases, leaving 8 bases between the germline ends. CDR3 residues: CASMGGNTEAFF. The DNA of the CDR3 is TGTGCCAGCATGGGGGGAAACACTGAAGCTTTCTTT.

Details on this clone: This sample includes further DNA sequences coding for the same CDR3. The chain combines TRBV6-5 with TRBJ1-3; D unclear. This CDR3 contains 11 residues. Trimming pared 6 bases from V and 7 bases from J, leaving 7 bases between. In germline, CDR1 is MNHEY, CDR2 SVGAGI. The CDR3 region is CASSLGNTIYF. CDR3 coding DNA: TGTGCCAGCAGCCTGGGCAACACCATATATTTT.

The genes are TRBV9 and TRBJ1-5, with D tentatively TRBD1 (5 bases). V gave up 4 bases and J gave up 5 bases, with 16 bases separating them. The CDR3 totals 15 residues. CDR1 and CDR2 from the germline V gene are SGDLS and YYNGEE. CDR3 sequence: CASSPHGAVDQPQHF. CDR3 in DNA: TGTGCCAGCAGCCCCCATGGGGCAGTCGATCAGCCCCAGCATTTT.

This clone was detected a few times. This sequence joins TRBV2 and TRBJ1-1; D not certain. Per germline, CDR1 SNHLY and CDR2 FYNNEI. The CDR3 loop spans 13 amino acids. V was cut by 7 bases and J by 0 bases, with 9 bases left in between. The CDR3 loop reads CASTPEMNTEAFF. The CDR3 DNA reads as TGTGCCAGCACCCCGGAGATGAACACTGAAGCTTTCTTT.

CDR3 sequence: CASSLPGGVTEAFF. Here the CDR3 DNA reads TGTGCCAGCAGCTTACCGGGGGGCGTCACTGAAGCTTTCTTT. V and J are TRBV7-9 and TRBJ1-1, with TRBD1 as a possible D gene (6 bases). Germline loops: CDR1 SEHNR, CDR2 FQNEAQ (reference sequence). V was shortened by 2 bases and J by 4 bases, with 11 bases between the two germline ends. This CDR3 comprises 14 residues.

The chain carries TRBV7-2 and TRBJ2-3; 9 bases line up with TRBD2. CDR1 is SGHTA and CDR2 is FQGNSA in the germline V gene. CDR3 length equals 18 residues. Trimming at V came to 6 bases and at J to 8 bases, leaving 21 bases not matched to a gene. For the CDR3, the DNA is TGTGCCAGCAGTTACAGCCTGGGCGTGAGGAGTAGCGGGGGTACGCAGTATTTT. It specifies CASSYSLGVRSSGGTQYF.

The chain combines TRBV30 with TRBJ1-2; D may be TRBD1 (5 bases). The CDR3 contains 14 residues. CDR1 is GTSNPN and CDR2 is SVGIG in the germline V gene (reference sequence). V lost 5 bases to trimming and J lost 8 bases, with 21 bases between them. CDR3 sequence: CAWGPQGKSEGYTF. For the CDR3, the DNA is TGTGCCTGGGGACCTCAGGGAAAAAGCGAAGGCTACACCTTC.

The chain employs TRBV11-2 and TRBJ1-2; 11 bases map to TRBD1. This CDR3 has 14 residues. Germline V gene data show CDR1 as SGHAT and CDR2 as FQNNGV. V lost 6 bases, J lost 8 bases, and 8 bases stayed unmatched. The CDR3 DNA sequence: TGTGCCAGCAGTGTAGGACAGGGGGCTTGGGGCTACACCTTC. Its translation: CASSVGQGAWGYTF.

This clone was found once. Different DNA sequences within this sample yield the same CDR3. Here the CDR3 reads CAWSVRGDTQYF. The CDR3 DNA reads TGTGCCTGGAGTGTACGGGGAGATACGCAGTATTTT. The chain combines TRBV30 with TRBJ2-3; the D gene is possibly TRBD2 (5 bases). The CDR3 runs 12 residues. V was shortened by 0 bases and J by 5 bases, with 6 bases between the two germline ends. Germline CDR1 GTSNPN, CDR2 SVGIG (reference sequence).

The chain is built from TRBV12-3 or TRBV12-4 and TRBJ1-2; 8 bases agree with TRBD1. J gave up 5 bases and V 6 bases, and 5 bases lay outside the gene matches. CDR3 size: 13 residues. CDR3: CASRVGQEYGYTF. The CDR3 DNA reads as TGTGCCAGCAGGGTGGGACAGGAGTATGGCTACACCTTC.

The chain couples TRBV6-2 or TRBV6-3 to TRBJ1-1; D gene uncertain. In germline, CDR1 is MNHEY, CDR2 SVGEGT. CDR3 length: 13 residues. Trimming cost V 4 bases and J 1 base, with 7 bases left between them. Here the CDR3 reads CASSLAENTEAFF. The CDR3 DNA reads as TGTGCCAGCAGTTTAGCGGAGAACACTGAAGCTTTCTTT.

This sequence joins TRBV7-7 and TRBJ2-6; 8 bases are shared with TRBD1. The CDR3 runs to 19 residues. V trimming: 5 bases; J trimming: 0 bases; junction bases outside the gene matches: 12. Germline-derived CDR1 and CDR2 are SSHAT and FNYEAQ (reference sequence). The CDR3 coding sequence is TGTGCCAGCAGCCAAATCTCGGGACAGGCTAGCTCTGGGGCCAACGTCCTGACTTTC. This encodes CASSQISGQASSGANVLTF.